Reported below is one TCR beta chain. Antigen: not known. This record comes from a study of cytomegalovirus exposure and HLA in healthy donors. V shed 4 bases and J shed 0 bases, with 14 bases lying between them. Looked up from germline, CDR1 is SGDLS and CDR2 is YYNGEE. This CDR3 has 16 amino acids. In the PCR, 60 Vbeta and 13 Jbeta primers were used. Clones were read by immunoSEQ multiplex PCR, and TCRdb kept only the in-frame ones, dropping some. The sample table includes some 200,000 clones. Regarding the study as a whole: Testing in vitro showed a few CMV-associated chains specific for CMV antigens. TCR beta V- and J-gene trimming, according to a later analysis, was linked to a missense DCLRE1C variant.

The clonotype was recovered from a boy aged 5-17 years in good health and CMV-seronegative. The gene calls are TRBV9 and TRBJ2-1; D call uncertain. The sample comprised PBMCs. The CDR3 loop reads CASSSLAASSYNEQFF. The CDR3 DNA is TGTGCCAGCAGCTCCCTGGCAGCGAGCTCCTACAATGAGCAGTTCTTC.